These 8 T cell receptor beta chains originate from one sample sequenced in a study of blood T cell repertoires in COVID-19. Method: immunoSEQ multiplex PCR; TCRdb's copy keeps in-frame clones and lacks some. The sample has some 110,000 clones, about nine tenths seen once. The specimen sequenced was peripheral blood. The origin of the receptors is a human donor with active COVID-19. The donor label of this sample is uncertain.

The chain recombines TRBV7-8 with TRBJ1-2; 7 bases are shared with TRBD1. With 5 bases clipped from V and 4 bases from J, the junction kept 13 bases outside the gene matches. Germline V gene sequence: CDR1 SGHVS, CDR2 FQNEAQ. This CDR3 comprises 16 residues. CDR3 nucleotide sequence: TGTGCCAGCAGCCCTACACGTGGGACAGCCTTCTATGGCTACACCTTC. It translates to CASSPTRGTAFYGYTF.

The rearrangement uses TRBV27 and TRBJ1-5; TRBD1 aligns across 8 bases. Germline CDR1 and CDR2: MNHEY and SMNVEV (reference sequence). V gave up 5 bases and J gave up 4 bases; unmatched junction bases: 7. CDR3 length equals 15 residues. The CDR3 bases are TGTGCCAGCAGTGCAACAGGGGGGGGAAATCAGCCCCAGCATTTT. Its protein product is CASSATGGGNQPQHF.

CDR3 nucleotide sequence: TGTGCCAGCAGTGAATCTTTCGGTCTTTATGGCTACACCTTC. It encodes CASSESFGLYGYTF. The chain has TRBV6-1 and TRBJ1-2; the D is unclear. Germline V gene sequence: CDR1 MNHNS, CDR2 SASEGT. Trimming cost V 2 bases and J 5 bases, with 12 bases left between them. The CDR3 is 14 amino acids.

This sequence joins TRBV4-3 and TRBJ1-3, with TRBD1 matching over 10 bases. The trim removed 1 base at V and 3 bases at J, leaving 12 bases unmatched. The CDR3 contains 19 residues. The germline V gene has CDR1 LGHNA and CDR2 YSLEER. The CDR3 nucleotides read TGCGCCAGCAGCCAAGCCTCATCCGGGACAGGGGCAGTTGGAAACACCATATATTTT. It translates to CASSQASSGTGAVGNTIYF.

The chain is built from TRBV19 and TRBJ1-4; 9 positions agree with TRBD1. V was clipped by 5 bases and J by 8 bases; unmatched bases: 6. The length of the CDR3 is 14 residues. Germline V gives CDR1 LNHDA, CDR2 SQIVND (reference sequence). CDR3 nucleotides: TGTGCCAGTAGTGTAACAGGGGGCAACGAAAAACTGTTTTTT. It yields the protein CASSVTGGNEKLFF.

This chain links TRBV9 with TRBJ2-5; perhaps TRBD2 as D (5 bases). The V and J ends lost 3 bases and 5 bases respectively, with 35 bases between them. Per the germline V gene, CDR1 is SGDLS and CDR2 is YYNGEE. This CDR3 comprises 21 residues. The CDR3 DNA is TGTGCCAGCAGCGAACGACACCGCATTTCGGACTCTCACCGGCCCCCGGAGACCCAGTACTTC. Amino acids: CASSERHRISDSHRPPETQYF.

The J gene is TRBJ2-5, the V gene TRBV2; 9 nucleotides match TRBD2. Trimming took 7 bases from V and 5 from J; bases not matched to a gene: 11. This CDR3 region has 15 residues. Germline CDR1 is SNHLY and CDR2 is FYNNEI. The CDR3 DNA sequence: TGTGCCAGCACCGAAGGCGGGGGGGCCGGGGAGACCCAGTACTTC. It codes for CASTEGGGAGETQYF.

V is TRBV19 and J is TRBJ1-6; maybe TRBD1 (5 bases). CDR1 and CDR2 from the germline V gene are LNHDA and SQIVND (reference sequence). Trimming shortened V by 4 bases and J by 7 bases, and 14 bases separated the two germline ends. This CDR3 has 15 residues. Here the CDR3 reads CASSNMGQLNSPLHF. CDR3 bases: TGTGCCAGTAGTAATATGGGGCAGCTAAATTCACCCCTCCACTTT.